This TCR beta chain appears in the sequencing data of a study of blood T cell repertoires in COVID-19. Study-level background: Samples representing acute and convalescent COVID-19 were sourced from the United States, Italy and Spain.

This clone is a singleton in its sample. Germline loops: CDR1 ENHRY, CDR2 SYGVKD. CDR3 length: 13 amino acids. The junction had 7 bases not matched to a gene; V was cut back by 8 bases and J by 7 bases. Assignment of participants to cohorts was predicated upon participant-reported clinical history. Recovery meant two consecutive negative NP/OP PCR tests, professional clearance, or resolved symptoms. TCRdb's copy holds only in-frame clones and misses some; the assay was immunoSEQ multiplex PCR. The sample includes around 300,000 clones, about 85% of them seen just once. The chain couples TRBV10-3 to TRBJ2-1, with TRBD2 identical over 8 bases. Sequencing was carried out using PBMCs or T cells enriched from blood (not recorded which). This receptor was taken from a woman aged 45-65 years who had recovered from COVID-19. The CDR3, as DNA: TGTGCCATCGGGAAGCGGGAGAAAAATGAGCAGTTCTTC. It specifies CAIGKREKNEQFF.